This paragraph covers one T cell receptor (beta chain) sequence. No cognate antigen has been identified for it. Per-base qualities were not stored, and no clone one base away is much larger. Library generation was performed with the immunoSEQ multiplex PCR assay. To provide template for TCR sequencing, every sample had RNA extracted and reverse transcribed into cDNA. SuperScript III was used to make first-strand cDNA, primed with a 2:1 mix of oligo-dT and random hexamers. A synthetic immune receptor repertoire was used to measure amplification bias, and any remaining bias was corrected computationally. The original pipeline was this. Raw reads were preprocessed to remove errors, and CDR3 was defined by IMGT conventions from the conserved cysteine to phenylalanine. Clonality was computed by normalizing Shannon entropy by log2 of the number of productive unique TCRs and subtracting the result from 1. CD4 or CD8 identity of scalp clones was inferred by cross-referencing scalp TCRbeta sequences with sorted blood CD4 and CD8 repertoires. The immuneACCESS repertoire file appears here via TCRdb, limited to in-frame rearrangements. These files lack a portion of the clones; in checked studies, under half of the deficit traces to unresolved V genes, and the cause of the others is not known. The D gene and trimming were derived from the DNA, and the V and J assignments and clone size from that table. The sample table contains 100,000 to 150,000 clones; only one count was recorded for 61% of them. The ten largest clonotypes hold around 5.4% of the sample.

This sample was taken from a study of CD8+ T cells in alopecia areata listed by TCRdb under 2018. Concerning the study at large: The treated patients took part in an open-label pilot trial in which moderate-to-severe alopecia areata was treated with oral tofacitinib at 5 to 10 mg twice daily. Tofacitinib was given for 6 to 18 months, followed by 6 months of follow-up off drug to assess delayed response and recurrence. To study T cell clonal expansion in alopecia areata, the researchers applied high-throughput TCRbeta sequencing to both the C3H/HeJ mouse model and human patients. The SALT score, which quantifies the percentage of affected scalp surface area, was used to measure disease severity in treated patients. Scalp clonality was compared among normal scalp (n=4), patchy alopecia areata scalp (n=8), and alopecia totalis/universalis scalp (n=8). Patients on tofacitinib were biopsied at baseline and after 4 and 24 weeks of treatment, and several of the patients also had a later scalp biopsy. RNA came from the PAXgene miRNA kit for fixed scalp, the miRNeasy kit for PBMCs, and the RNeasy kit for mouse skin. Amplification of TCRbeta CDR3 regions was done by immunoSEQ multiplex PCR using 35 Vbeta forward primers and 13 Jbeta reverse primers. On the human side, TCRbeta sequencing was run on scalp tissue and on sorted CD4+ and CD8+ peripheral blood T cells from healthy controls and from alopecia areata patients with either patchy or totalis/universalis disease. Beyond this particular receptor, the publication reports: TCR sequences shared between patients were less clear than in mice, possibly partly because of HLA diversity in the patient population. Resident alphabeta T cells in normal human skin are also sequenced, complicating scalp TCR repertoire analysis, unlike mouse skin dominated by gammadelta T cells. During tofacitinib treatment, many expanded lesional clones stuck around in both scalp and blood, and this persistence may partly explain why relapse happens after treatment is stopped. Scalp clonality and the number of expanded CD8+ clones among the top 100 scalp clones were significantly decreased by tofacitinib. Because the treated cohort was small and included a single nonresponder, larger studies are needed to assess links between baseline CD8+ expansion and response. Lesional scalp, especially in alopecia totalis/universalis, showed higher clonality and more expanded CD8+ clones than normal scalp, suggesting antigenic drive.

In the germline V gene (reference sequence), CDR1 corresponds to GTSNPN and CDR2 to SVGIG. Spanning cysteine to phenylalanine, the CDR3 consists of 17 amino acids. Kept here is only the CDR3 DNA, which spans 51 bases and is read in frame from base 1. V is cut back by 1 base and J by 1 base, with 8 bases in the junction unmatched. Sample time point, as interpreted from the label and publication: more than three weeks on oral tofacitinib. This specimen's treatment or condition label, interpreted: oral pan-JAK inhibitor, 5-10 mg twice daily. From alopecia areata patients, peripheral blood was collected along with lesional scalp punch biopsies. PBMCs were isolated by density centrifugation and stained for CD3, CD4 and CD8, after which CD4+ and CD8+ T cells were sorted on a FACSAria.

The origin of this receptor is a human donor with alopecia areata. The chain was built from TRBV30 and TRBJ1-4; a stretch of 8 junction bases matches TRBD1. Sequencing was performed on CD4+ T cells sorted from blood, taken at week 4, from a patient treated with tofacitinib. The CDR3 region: CAWSGGQGARTNEKLFF. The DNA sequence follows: TGTGCCTGGAGTGGGGGGCAGGGGGCAAGAACTAATGAAAAACTGTTTTTT.